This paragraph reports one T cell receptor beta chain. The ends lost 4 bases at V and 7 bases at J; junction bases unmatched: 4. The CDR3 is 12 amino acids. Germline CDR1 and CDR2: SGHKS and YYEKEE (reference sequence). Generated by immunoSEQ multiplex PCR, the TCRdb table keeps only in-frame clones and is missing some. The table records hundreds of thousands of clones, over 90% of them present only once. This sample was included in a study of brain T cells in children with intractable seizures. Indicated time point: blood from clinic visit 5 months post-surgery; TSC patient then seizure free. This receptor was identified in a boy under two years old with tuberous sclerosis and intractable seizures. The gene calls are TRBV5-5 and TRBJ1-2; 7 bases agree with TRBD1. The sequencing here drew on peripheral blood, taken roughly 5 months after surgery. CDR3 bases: TGTGCCAGCAGCCAGGACAGGTTTGGCTACACCTTC. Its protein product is CASSQDRFGYTF.